This T cell receptor (beta chain) was found in a study of shared clonotypes between healthy human individuals (dated by TCRdb to 2020 to 2022). With regard to the full study: Three men and two women, aged 18 to 49 years, made up the cohort. Per donor, three plates each were used for CD4 naive and CD4 memory, two for CD8 naive, and one for CD8 memory. Blood TCR repertoires of about five healthy adults were deeply sequenced to estimate repertoire size and the extent of clonotype sharing between individuals. To increase sequencing depth and limit assay-specific biases, different laboratories used diverse techniques to prepare libraries and sequence TCR repertoires. Each donor's leukapheresis produced roughly between roughly 0.85 and 9.5 billion PBMCs. Broad study findings and their caveats: Based on pairwise subsampling, the degree of clonotype sharing among donors was expected to be affected by sequencing depth. Naive subsets generally had larger estimated clonotype richness than memory subsets did. Sampling was restricted to blood, and TCR repertoires in tissue are likely to differ from TCR repertoires in blood. Clonotypes shared by all four sorted-subset donors showed higher generation probabilities than non-shared clonotypes. Rarefaction of sorted-subset datasets indicated incomplete sequencing despite the large sequencing depth. Because the study included only a small number of donors, the genetic and exposure-history diversity represented was limited. When a few donors were compared, the shared fraction of clonotypes was roughly 4.8% for naive CD4, around 3.5% for naive CD8, 2.3% for memory CD4, and 0.4% for memory CD8.

For CDR1 and CDR2, the germline V gene lists SGDLS and YYNGEE. The CDR3 contains 15 residues, cysteine and phenylalanine counted. Left in the record is the CDR3 DNA by itself, 45 bases read in frame from the first base. V is pared back by 3 bases and J by 0 bases, with 12 bases lying between the germline termini. Healthy HIV-negative adults with no recently reported acute infections or vaccinations were included as donors. All donors were Caucasian adults living in Nashville, Tennessee, USA. CD4+ T cells were enriched through magnetic negative selection, after which naive cells were positively selected on CD45RA and the remaining negative fraction served as the memory subset. Blood was collected by leukapheresis, and PBMCs were isolated by Ficoll-Histopaque density gradient centrifugation and then cryopreserved in liquid nitrogen vapor phase. Analytical flow cytometry was used to check the purity and quantity of every magnetically sorted T cell population. Genomic DNA was isolated from every sorted fraction and measured by UV absorbance on a Nanodrop 2000c.

As concerns this clone: Its antigen remains undetermined. No clone much larger than this one lies a single base away; base qualities are absent.

Using the deep immunoSEQ assay, multiplex PCR amplified TCR CDR3 regions from genomic DNA. Extracted genomic DNA from each cell subset was distributed evenly across all wells of several immunoSEQ 96-well plates, and each plate was treated as a replicate. For sorted subsets, about 220 ng of genomic DNA, equivalent to 30,000 or so T cell genomes, went into each replicate PCR. The purified libraries were quantified using a Qubit 3.0 fluorometer, sized with a Bioanalyzer 2100, and then quantified again using the KAPA Library Quantification kit. Every immunoSEQ 96-well plate was sequenced on a dedicated single-read 150-cycle Illumina NextSeq 550 flow cell. On the authors' methods: Because the immunoSEQ output included only junctional sequences and no quality scores, the filtering could not be the same as the filtering used for full-length reads. To assign V/J genes and CDR3, sequences were annotated using PyIR, a Python wrapper for IgBLAST v1.9, with IMGT germline references. Reads were filtered out if the reads had weak V/J assignments (E-value above 1e-6), no CDR3, stop codons, out-of-frame junctions, or ambiguous translated residues. V3J clonotypes were defined as sequences sharing the same inferred V gene, J gene, and CDR3 amino acid sequence. To compute the percentage overlap between repertoires, the number of shared unique clonotypes was divided by the size of the smaller repertoire. RTK rarefaction, the Chao1 estimator, and Recon v2.1 estimates of unobserved clonotypes were used to assess repertoire richness. For all TCRbeta clonotypes obtained by the gDNA method from several donors, generation probabilities were computed with OLGA. Imported from immuneACCESS, the table was reduced by TCRdb to in-frame sequences with V and J called. These copies leave out some clones; in studies compared against another copy, an unresolved V gene accounts for under half, and the cause of the remainder is not known. V and J calls and clone size are copied from that table; D and trimming were computed from the DNA. A total of around 700,000 clones appear in this sample, around 72% of them only once. The leading ten clones occupy under 2% of the sample.

This receptor was obtained from a woman under 40 in good health. The chain was built from TRBV9 and TRBJ1-1; possibly the D gene is TRBD1, per 5 matching bases. Material for sequencing was memory CD4+ T cells sorted from blood. Read against the paper, the sample's cell subset or site label means: CD45RA-negative fraction. This receptor has the CDR3 CASSARDLMNTEAFF. The DNA sequence is as follows: TGTGCCAGCAGCGCCCGGGACCTCATGAACACTGAAGCTTTCTTT. Beyond the CDR3, the reference TRBV9 and TRBJ1-1 genes provide the residues; the full variable domain reads: DSGVTQTPKHLITATGQRVTLRCSPRSGDLSVYWYQQSLDQGLQFLIQYYNGEERAKGNILERFSAQQFPDLHSELNLSSLELGDSALYFCASSARDLMNTEAFFGQGTRLTVV.